This T cell receptor beta chain was found in a study of glioma-infiltrating T cells. Findings and caveats of the study: CDR3 overlap between tissue and blood was very small. Tissue-blood divergence was below expectation in non-neoplastic patients, above in gliomas.

TCR alpha and beta CDR3 regions were amplified from RNA using iRepertoire nested multiplex PCR. One-step reverse transcription and amplification started from approximately 100-400 ng of tissue mRNA or PBMC total RNA. Each CDR3 protein gets one entry after TCRdb re-called the multiplex PCR reads with MiXCR. The sample includes about 93,000 distinct CDR3 sequences, roughly 40% of them seen just once. This clonotype was counted only a few times. As yet, its antigen is unknown. V lost 1 base and J 0 bases, leaving 10 bases between the germline ends. The germline V gene has CDR1 GTSNPN and CDR2 SVGIG (reference sequence). This CDR3 has 16 amino acids.

This clonotype was obtained from a human donor with low-grade glioma or glioblastoma, undergoing nonglioma brain surgery, or in good health (not recorded which). The V gene is TRBV30, the J gene TRBJ1-6; D is unclear. Specimen: glioma tissue, nonneoplastic brain tissue, or PBMCs (not recorded which). The CDR3 DNA sequence: TGTGCCTGGAGTGGCAGTGGAGGCTCCTATAATTCACCCCTCCACTTT. Translation gives CAWSGSGGSYNSPLHF. Combining the CDR3 with reference TRBV30 and TRBJ1-6 gives the whole variable domain SQTIHQWPATLVQPVGSPLSLECTVEGTSNPNLYWYRQAAGRGLQLLFYSVGIGQISSEVPQNLSASRPQDRQFILSSKKLLLSDSGFYLCAWSGSGGSYNSPLHFGNGTRLTVT.